Below are 27 T cell receptor beta chains sequenced from a single sample in a study of control samples from healthy donors and cancer patients. TCRdb keeps only in-frame clones here, not all; method: immunoSEQ multiplex PCR. The sample consists of 45,000 to 65,000 clones, 88% of them appearing once. The sample comprised PBMCs. Source of these receptors: a man between 45 and 60 years old with head and neck cancer.

The genes are TRBV19 and TRBJ2-4; 7 bases are shared with TRBD1. The CDR3 consists of 14 residues. Trimming at V came to 6 bases and at J to 8 bases, leaving 10 bases not matched to a gene. Germline V CDR1 and CDR2: LNHDA, SQIVND (reference sequence). Here the CDR3 reads CASRVVGGGHIQYF. CDR3 DNA sequence: TGTGCCAGTAGAGTCGTAGGGGGCGGTCACATTCAGTACTTC.

The chain combines TRBV7-2 with TRBJ2-7; D is unclear. Germline CDR1 SGHTA, CDR2 FQGNSA. This CDR3 comprises 13 residues. The V end was cut by 8 bases, the J end by 0 bases, with 11 bases between. The CDR3 is CASQGPSSYEQYF. The DNA for the CDR3 is TGTGCCAGCCAAGGGCCCAGCTCCTACGAGCAGTACTTC. The entire variable domain, with the rest obtained from reference TRBV7-2 and TRBJ2-7, is as follows: GAGVSQSPSNKVTEKGKDVELRCDPISGHTALYWYRQSLGQGLEFLIYFQGNSAPDKSGLPSDRFSAERTGGSVSTLTIQRTQQEDSAVYLCASQGPSSYEQYFGPGTRLTVT.

V gene TRBV3-1 (or the pseudogene TRBV3-2) combines with J gene TRBJ2-1; 15 nucleotides agree with TRBD2. V was pared by 6 bases and J by 0 bases, with 12 bases of the junction left unmatched. The CDR3 runs 20 residues. Germline V gene data show CDR1 as LGHDT and CDR2 as YNNKEL (reference sequence). The chain's CDR3 is CASRLGTSGRPRGSYNEQFF. The CDR3 coding sequence is TGTGCCAGCAGATTGGGGACTAGCGGGAGGCCCAGGGGCTCCTACAATGAGCAGTTCTTC.

For the CDR3, the DNA is TGTGCCAGCACCTCCGGTGGAGGGTGGAACAATGAGCAGTTCTTC. It yields the protein CASTSGGGWNNEQFF. The rearrangement uses TRBV7-2 and TRBJ2-1; possible D gene TRBD2, 6 bases. This CDR3 region has 15 residues. V dropped 7 bases and J dropped 5 bases, with 18 bases sitting between them. Per the germline V gene, CDR1 is SGHTA and CDR2 is FQGNSA.

The chain recombines TRBV10-3 with TRBJ2-3; D gene unclear. Germline loops: CDR1 ENHRY, CDR2 SYGVKD. CDR3 length equals 12 residues. With 3 bases removed from V and 4 bases from J, the gap between germline ends came to 5 bases. The CDR3 DNA sequence: TGTGCCATCAGTGACCCGGCAGATACGCAGTATTTT. It encodes CAISDPADTQYF.

The chain recombines TRBV28 with TRBJ2-1; 15 bases fit TRBD2. This CDR3 spans 17 amino acids. The germline V gene has CDR1 MDHEN and CDR2 SYDVKM. V shed 4 bases, J shed 7 bases, and the junction held 8 bases outside the gene matches. The CDR3, as DNA: TGTGCCAGCAGTTCACGGACTAGCGGGAGGGCCAGGAATGAGCAGTTCTTC. This gives the protein CASSSRTSGRARNEQFF.

Here the CDR3 reads CASSPSSPGDNEQFF. The CDR3 region has the DNA TGTGCCAGCAGCCCATCCTCCCCCGGAGACAATGAGCAGTTCTTC. The chain carries TRBV27 and TRBJ2-1; D unresolved. Germline V gives CDR1 MNHEY, CDR2 SMNVEV (reference sequence). Trimming removed 6 bases at V and 5 bases at J, with 17 bases between. This CDR3 has 15 residues.

The sample holds one count of this clone. The rearrangement links TRBV7-2 to TRBJ2-2, with 7 bases matching TRBD2. The CDR3 is made up of 17 amino acids. Trimming at V came to 5 bases and at J to 5 bases, leaving 14 bases not matched to a gene. Germline values: CDR1 SGHTA, CDR2 FQGNSA. The CDR3 DNA sequence: TGTGCCAGCAGCCCCCCACTGGGCGGGAGAGGGACCGGGGAGCTGTTTTTT. This gives the protein CASSPPLGGRGTGELFF.

The chain has TRBV18 and TRBJ2-3; D gene uncertain. Looked up from germline, CDR1 is KGHSH and CDR2 is LQKENI. Trimming took 2 bases from V and 2 from J, leaving 8 bases between them. The CDR3 contains 14 residues. CDR3 in amino acids: CASSPGSVTDTQYF. CDR3 bases: TGTGCCAGCTCACCAGGCTCGGTCACAGATACGCAGTATTTT.

The gene calls are TRBV12-3 or TRBV12-4 and TRBJ2-3; no clear D. The CDR3 sequence is 13 residues long. Trimming removed 5 bases at V and 2 bases at J, with 8 bases between. The CDR3 nucleotides are TGTGCCAGCAGTGGATGGAACACAGATACGCAGTATTTT. This sequence encodes CASSGWNTDTQYF.

J is TRBJ1-3 and V is TRBV3-1 (or the pseudogene TRBV3-2); D possibly corresponds to TRBD1 (6 bases). Germline CDR1 reads LGHDT; CDR2 reads YNNKEL (reference sequence). Trimming removed 4 bases from V and 4 bases from J, with 17 bases in between. The CDR3 has 16 amino acids. This chain's CDR3 is CASSLPGGAEGNTIYF. CDR3 DNA sequence: TGTGCCAGCAGCCTCCCGGGGGGCGCAGAAGGAAACACCATATATTTT.

This clone was seen more than once but under ten times. This chain uses TRBV10-3 with TRBJ2-7; TRBD2 matches at 10 bases. Germline V gives CDR1 ENHRY, CDR2 SYGVKD. This CDR3 has 16 amino acids. V shed 4 bases and J 3 bases; nucleotides not matched to a gene: 9. The CDR3 spells CAISATSGDGNYEQYF. CDR3 nucleotide sequence: TGTGCCATCAGTGCAACTAGCGGGGATGGGAACTACGAGCAGTACTTC.

This clone was detected only once. The rearrangement uses TRBV10-3 and TRBJ1-3; maybe TRBD1 (5 bases). Germline V gene lookup returns CDR1 ENHRY and CDR2 SYGVKD. The length of the CDR3 is 19 residues. Trimming cost V 3 bases and J 2 bases, with 23 bases left between them. The CDR3 sequence: CAISDSPGGNPTAGNTIYF. The CDR3 region has the DNA TGTGCCATCAGTGACAGTCCCGGGGGAAATCCAACGGCTGGAAACACCATATATTTT.

The rearrangement joins TRBV6-5 to TRBJ1-3; D is uncertain. Trimming stripped 6 bases from V and 0 bases from J, with 6 bases between. CDR1 and CDR2 (germline): MNHEY, SVGAGI. The CDR3 totals 13 residues. In DNA form, the CDR3 reads TGTGCCAGCAGAGTATCCTCTGGAAACACCATATATTTT. It specifies CASRVSSGNTIYF.

The chain carries TRBV5-4 and TRBJ2-7, with unresolved D. CDR3 length: 15 amino acids. The V end was cut by 2 bases, the J end by 3 bases, with 15 bases between. Germline CDR1 SGHNT, CDR2 YYREEE (reference sequence). CDR3 DNA sequence: TGTGCCAGCAGCTTTAATTCGGCCGGAGACTACGAGCAGTACTTC. The encoded protein is CASSFNSAGDYEQYF.

V and J are TRBV7-9 and TRBJ2-7; 9 bases line up with TRBD2. CDR3 length equals 13 residues. The ends lost 5 bases at V and 6 bases at J; junction bases unmatched: 5. Germline CDR1 and CDR2: SEHNR and FQNEAQ (reference sequence). The CDR3 DNA reads as TGTGCCAGCAGCCGCGGGGGGGGCGGCGAGCAGTACTTC. Amino acid sequence: CASSRGGGGEQYF.

The genes are TRBV6-5 and TRBJ1-1; D gene unclear. The CDR3 has 12 residues. Trimming left V 4 bases short and J 7 bases short, with 10 bases between. CDR1 and CDR2 from the germline V gene are MNHEY and SVGAGI. The CDR3 DNA follows: TGTGCCAGCAGTTTAATAGGACGTGAAGCTTTCTTT. Translated: CASSLIGREAFF.

This clone occurred a few times. The chain combines TRBV19 with TRBJ2-7, with D tentatively TRBD1 (6 bases). Trimming stripped 4 bases from V and 3 bases from J, with 16 bases between. Germline assignment: CDR1 LNHDA and CDR2 SQIVND (reference sequence). The CDR3 is 15 residues long. The CDR3 nucleotides are TGTGCCAGTAGTACGACAGGTATCAAGAGCTACGAGCAGTACTTC. It specifies CASSTTGIKSYEQYF.

The chain joins TRBV18 to TRBJ2-7, with 10 bases lining up with TRBD2. The CDR3 spans 18 residues. Germline trimming cut 1 base from V and 0 bases from J; bases unmatched to any gene: 9. Germline CDR1 reads KGHSH; CDR2 reads LQKENI. CDR3 nucleotides: TGTGCCAGCTCACCACTGCCTACTCTAGCGGGAGCCTCCTACGAGCAGTACTTC. It codes for CASSPLPTLAGASYEQYF. Based on the CDR3 plus reference TRBV18 and TRBJ2-7, the full variable domain is NAGVMQNPRHLVRRRGQEARLRCSPMKGHSHVYWYRQLPEEGLKFMVYLQKENIIDESGMPKERFSAEFPKEGPSILRIQQVVRGDSAAYFCASSPLPTLAGASYEQYFGPGTRLTVT.

This chain connects TRBV27 to TRBJ2-7; the D is unclear. Germline V gives CDR1 MNHEY, CDR2 SMNVEV (reference sequence). The CDR3 extends over 16 amino acids. The V and J ends lost 5 bases and 8 bases respectively, with 25 bases between them. CDR3 in amino acids: CASSPYPASSIRKQYF. The CDR3 DNA reads TGTGCCAGCAGTCCATACCCCGCTAGTTCAATTCGGAAGCAGTACTTC.

V usage is TRBV15 and J usage is TRBJ1-1, with D perhaps matching TRBD1 (5 bases). This CDR3 comprises 14 residues. Trimming removed 5 bases from V and 7 bases from J, with 17 bases in between. CDR1 is LNHNV and CDR2 is YYDKDF in the germline V gene (reference sequence). CDR3 in amino acids: CATSARTRGVEAFF. The CDR3 nucleotides read TGTGCCACCAGCGCCAGGACCCGAGGGGTTGAAGCTTTCTTT.

The chain is built from TRBV20-1 and TRBJ2-5, with D hard to call. This CDR3 region has 11 residues. Germline V gene lookup returns CDR1 DFQATT and CDR2 SNEGSKA (reference sequence). The CDR3 spells CTILFKETQYF. For the CDR3, the DNA is TGCACCATCTTGTTCAAAGAGACCCAGTACTTC.

The chain carries TRBV15 and TRBJ2-1, with D possibly TRBD1 on 7 matching bases. This CDR3 is built from 16 residues. V lost 6 bases to trimming and J lost 2 bases, with 17 bases between them. CDR1 LNHNV and CDR2 YYDKDF come from the germline V gene (reference sequence). In nucleotides, the CDR3 is TGTGCCACCAGACCGAGGGCAGGGGGGACCTACAATGAGCAGTTCTTC. Amino acids: CATRPRAGGTYNEQFF.

J is TRBJ1-5 and V is TRBV6-6; D unclear. The germline V and J ends were trimmed by 6 bases and 2 bases, with 14 bases remaining between them. CDR3 length: 15 residues. CDR1 and CDR2 (germline): MNHNY, SVGAGI (reference sequence). In DNA, the CDR3 is TGTGCCAGCAGCCCCGTGGAGGGTGGCAATCAGCCCCAGCATTTT. This encodes CASSPVEGGNQPQHF.

This clone was seen just once. The chain uses TRBV28 and TRBJ1-2, with 7 positions matching TRBD1. V trimming: 1 base; J trimming: 2 bases; junction bases outside the gene matches: 10. Per germline, CDR1 MDHEN and CDR2 SYDVKM. The CDR3 extends over 17 amino acids. The CDR3 sequence: CASSLSLLGQSNYGYTF. Written as DNA, the CDR3 is TGTGCCAGCAGTTTATCCCTGCTGGGACAGTCAAACTATGGCTACACCTTC.

This clone has only a few counts. This rearrangement joins TRBV30 to TRBJ2-5; a possible D gene is TRBD1 (5 bases). The germline V gene encodes CDR1 GTSNPN and CDR2 SVGIG (reference sequence). Trimming pared 3 bases from V and 5 bases from J, leaving 28 bases between. The CDR3 has 18 amino acids. The chain's CDR3 is CAWSDSLPHPQQEETQYF. DNA of the CDR3: TGTGCCTGGAGCGACTCGCTCCCCCATCCCCAACAGGAGGAGACCCAGTACTTC. The full variable domain, with the rest looked up from reference TRBV30 and TRBJ2-5, is SQTIHQWPATLVQPVGSPLSLECTVEGTSNPNLYWYRQAAGRGLQLLFYSVGIGQISSEVPQNLSASRPQDRQFILSSKKLLLSDSGFYLCAWSDSLPHPQQEETQYFGPGTRLLVL.

The V and J genes are TRBV6-1 and TRBJ1-1, with unresolved D. This CDR3 has 12 residues. Germline V gene data show CDR1 as MNHNS and CDR2 as SASEGT. Deletions cut 2 bases from V and 10 bases from J, with 11 bases between. CDR3 protein: CASSEIGRLAFF. Here the CDR3 DNA reads TGTGCCAGCAGTGAAATAGGAAGGCTAGCTTTCTTT.